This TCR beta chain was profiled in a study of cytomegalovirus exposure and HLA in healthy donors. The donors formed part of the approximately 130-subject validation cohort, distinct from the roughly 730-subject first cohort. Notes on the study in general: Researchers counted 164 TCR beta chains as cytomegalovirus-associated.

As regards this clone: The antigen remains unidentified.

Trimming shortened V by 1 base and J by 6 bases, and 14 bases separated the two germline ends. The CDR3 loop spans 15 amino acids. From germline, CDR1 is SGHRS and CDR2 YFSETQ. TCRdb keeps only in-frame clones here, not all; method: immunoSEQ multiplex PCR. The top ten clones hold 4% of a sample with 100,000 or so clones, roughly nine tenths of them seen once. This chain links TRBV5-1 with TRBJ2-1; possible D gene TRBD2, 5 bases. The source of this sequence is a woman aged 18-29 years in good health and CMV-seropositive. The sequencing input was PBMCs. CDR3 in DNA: TGCGCCAGCAGCTTGATGCTAGCAACGGGCAATGAGCAGTTCTTC. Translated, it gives CASSLMLATGNEQFF.